These T cell receptor beta chains were read from a single sample in a study of post-analysis software for immune sequencing data. TCRdb passed the PCR reads through MiXCR, listing each CDR3 protein once. Of about 820,000 distinct CDR3 sequences listed, roughly 50% are singletons. The sample comprised blood. The receptors were gathered from a girl between 5 and 17 years old with multiple sclerosis. Both conserved end residues are part of each CDR3. The D gene is left open where the match is weak. The listing skips clone size in some rows; elsewhere it reads once, few, many or a size class.

abundance	v_gene	j_gene	d_gene	CDR3nt	CDR3aa
few	TRBV5-1	TRBJ1-2	TRBD1	TGCGCCAGCAGCTGGGGACAGGGAGTGAACTATGGCTACACCTTC	CASSWGQGVNYGYTF
few	TRBV29-1	TRBJ2-3	TRBD2	TGCAGCGTTGGGTCAACGACTAGCGGGAGCACAGATACGCAGTATTTT	CSVGSTTSGSTDTQYF
-	TRBV7-8	TRBJ2-3	-	TGTGCCAGCAGCTTAGAGGATCCCCGCGTCACAGATACGCAGTATTTT	CASSLEDPRVTDTQYF
few	TRBV10-3	TRBJ1-2	-	TGTGCCATCTCTCGGGGACGGAATGGCTACACCTTC	CAISRGRNGYTF
-	TRBV5-1	TRBJ2-5	-	TGTGCCAGCAGCTTGGACCCGTCCGGGCAGTACTTC	CASSLDPSGQYF
-	TRBV4-2	TRBJ2-7	TRBD2	TGTGCCAGCAGCCAAGGCAGCGGGAGTCTCTACGAGCAGTACTTC	CASSQGSGSLYEQYF
-	TRBV29-1	TRBJ1-1	TRBD1	TGCAGCGAGATGGGGATCAGGGGGCGCCTGACTGAAGCTTTCTTT	CSEMGIRGRLTEAFF
-	TRBV20-1	TRBJ2-5	TRBD2	TGCAGTGCTCCGACTAGCGGGCGGAAAGAGACCCAGTACTTC	CSAPTSGRKETQYF
-	TRBV12-3/TRBV12-4	TRBJ2-5	-	TGTGCCAGCAGGGAGGCGGGGGCGAGAACCCAAGAGACCCAGTACTTC	CASREAGARTQETQYF
-	TRBV6-4	TRBJ2-1	TRBD2	TGTGCCAGCAGTGACTCTAAGCGGGGGACCTACAATGAGCAGTTCTTC	CASSDSKRGTYNEQFF
-	TRBV10-3	TRBJ2-7	TRBD1	TGTGCCATCAGTGAGCGGGGTTGGGAGAGGGGGCTACGTCTCTCCTACGAGCAGGACTTC	CAISERGWERGLRLSYEQDF
-	TRBV12-3/TRBV12-4	TRBJ2-5	TRBD2	TGTGCCAGTCGACTAGCGGGCCAAAAGCAGTACTTC	CASRLAGQKQYF
once	TRBV5-5	TRBJ2-1	TRBD2	TGTGCCAGCAGCTTCTTGACTAGCGGGACGGGTGAGCAGTTCTTC	CASSFLTSGTGEQFF
-	TRBV5-1	TRBJ2-1	TRBD1	TGCGCCAGCAGAGTGCAGGGGGAGTCCTCCTACAATGAGCAGTTCTTC	CASRVQGESSYNEQFF
-	TRBV20-1	TRBJ2-1	TRBD2	TGCAGTCGAAGACTAGCGGGGAGCTCCTACAATGAGCAGTTCTTC	CSRRLAGSSYNEQFF
few	TRBV9	TRBJ1-2	-	TGTGCCAGCAGCGTAGCCCCAATGGGTAACTATGGCTACACCTTC	CASSVAPMGNYGYTF
once	TRBV20-1	TRBJ2-5	TRBD2	TGCAGTGCTTTAGCGGGGAATCAAGAGACCCAGTACTTC	CSALAGNQETQYF
-	TRBV5-1	TRBJ1-4	-	TGCGCCAGCAGCGACGGACGTATGAGTGAAAAACTGTTTTTT	CASSDGRMSEKLFF
-	TRBV3-1	TRBJ1-2	TRBD1	TGTGCCAGCAGTCCGCGACAGGGCAGCAACTATGGCTACACCTTC	CASSPRQGSNYGYTF
few	TRBV4-2	TRBJ2-5	-	TGTGCCAGCAGCCAAGAAGAGGGGGCGGGGTCAGAGACCCAGTACTTC	CASSQEEGAGSETQYF
few	TRBV5-1	TRBJ2-7	TRBD2	TGCGCCAGCAGCTCCGGGGGGGGAGACGAGCAGTACTTC	CASSSGGGDEQYF
-	TRBV20-1	TRBJ2-5	TRBD2	TGCAGTGCTAGTACACTAGCGGAAGAGACCCAGTACTTC	CSASTLAEETQYF
few	TRBV7-9	TRBJ2-7	TRBD1	TGTGCCAGCAGCTTAGGACAGGGAAGGTCCTACGAGCAGTACTTC	CASSLGQGRSYEQYF
few	TRBV6-6	TRBJ2-5	-	TGTGCCAGCAGACAGCCATGGGTTGGGGCCAGTCAAGAGACCCAGTACTTC	CASRQPWVGASQETQYF
few	TRBV20-1	TRBJ2-7	TRBD1	TGCAGTGCCCAACTAGGCAGGGGGCGCGGTTACGAGCAGTACTTC	CSAQLGRGRGYEQYF
once	TRBV9	TRBJ2-2	-	TGTGCCAGCAGCCCAGCAATCGGAACCGGGGAGCTGTTTTTT	CASSPAIGTGELFF
-	TRBV7-3	TRBJ2-1	TRBD2	TGTGCCAGCAGCTTAATCTCACTAGCGGGGGGGCCTTTCAATGAGCAGTTCTTC	CASSLISLAGGPFNEQFF
few	TRBV6-6	TRBJ2-7	-	TGTGCTAGCAGGTGGGACTCTTTGGGTGCCGAGCAGTACTTC	CASRWDSLGAEQYF
-	TRBV6-6	TRBJ1-2	-	TGTGCCAGCAGTTACGAGGGATGGTATGGCTACACCTTC	CASSYEGWYGYTF
-	TRBV20-1	TRBJ2-1	-	TGCAGTGCCCTCGAGGGACCCGGGGACAATGAGCAGTTCTTC	CSALEGPGDNEQFF
-	TRBV10-3	TRBJ2-7	-	TGTGCCATCAGAGATGGCAGGGATCTCAGCTCCTACGAGCAGTACTTC	CAIRDGRDLSSYEQYF
-	TRBV5-1	TRBJ2-5	TRBD2	TGCGCCAGCAGCGAGACTAGCGGGGGAGCACGAGGGAGGAAGACCCAGTACTTC	CASSETSGGARGRKTQYF
-	TRBV5-1	TRBJ2-5	-	TGCGCCAGCAGCTTAGGTGGAAGGCCCCGACAGGCTCGAGAGACCCAGTACTTC	CASSLGGRPRQARETQYF
-	TRBV7-3	TRBJ2-2	-	TGTGCCAGCAGCACCGACACATCAACCACCGGGGAGCTGTTTTTT	CASSTDTSTTGELFF
-	TRBV5-1	TRBJ2-4	TRBD2	TGCGCCAGCAGCTTGGCGTCTATCAGCGGGAGCGGGAACATTCAGTACTTC	CASSLASISGSGNIQYF
few	TRBV6-5	TRBJ1-4	-	TGTGCCAGCAGGCGCGGGGGGGTTAGGGAAAAACTGTTTTTT	CASRRGGVREKLFF
once	TRBV7-9	TRBJ2-1	-	TGTGCCAGCAGCCCCGTTCTGAGGGCCGGTAAGAGTGCCTACAATGAGCAGTTCTTC	CASSPVLRAGKSAYNEQFF
-	TRBV15	TRBJ2-5	-	TGTGCCACCAAGGACCGAACCCAAGAGACCCAGTACTTC	CATKDRTQETQYF
-	TRBV5-5	TRBJ2-1	-	TGTGCCAGCAGCGAAAACAGGGAAAGGTATGAGCAGTTCTTC	CASSENRERYEQFF
-	TRBV18	TRBJ2-4	TRBD1	TGTGCCAGCTCACCTTGGGGGACTACAGGGGGCCCAAGTAAAAACATTCAGTACTTC	CASSPWGTTGGPSKNIQYF
few	TRBV15	TRBJ1-5	-	TGTGCCACCAGCAGAGATCGGGGGGTTGCTCAGCCCCAGCATTTT	CATSRDRGVAQPQHF
-	TRBV20-1	TRBJ2-1	TRBD2	TGCAGTGCTGGTTTAGCGGGACCGTATAACAATGAGCAGTTCTTC	CSAGLAGPYNNEQFF
-	TRBV28	TRBJ2-7	-	TGTGCCAGCAGCACGCCCCCCGGGGGCACCTACGAGCAGTACTTC	CASSTPPGGTYEQYF
-	TRBV5-5	TRBJ2-5	-	TGTGCCAGCAGTTTAAGAGAGGGGGAGACCCAGTACTTC	CASSLREGETQYF
-	TRBV7-6	TRBJ2-3	-	TGTGCCAGCAGCCTGGGACAAATAAACACAGATACGCAGTATTTT	CASSLGQINTDTQYF
-	TRBV20-1	TRBJ2-1	TRBD2	TGCAGTGCTAGAGATGTAGCGGGAGGTCGAAATGAGCAGTTCTTC	CSARDVAGGRNEQFF
-	TRBV14	TRBJ2-7	-	TGTGCCAGCAGCCTGGGGCGTAGTACCGAGCAGTACTTC	CASSLGRSTEQYF
-	TRBV7-3	TRBJ2-7	-	TGTGCCAGCAGCATGGGCTTCGGCTACGAGCAGTACTTC	CASSMGFGYEQYF
-	TRBV7-6	TRBJ2-1	-	TGTGCCAGCAGCTTTCTCAGGGGTTGGGAATACAATGAGCAGTTCTTC	CASSFLRGWEYNEQFF
-	TRBV3-1	TRBJ2-7	-	TGTGCCAGCAGCCAAGACGTAACGGCGATCTCCTACGAGCAGTACTTC	CASSQDVTAISYEQYF
-	TRBV20-1	TRBJ2-1	-	TGCAGTGCTACCAGACTGCCGGGACCAACCTTTGAGCAGTTCTTC	CSATRLPGPTFEQFF
-	TRBV15	TRBJ2-7	-	TGTGCCACCAGCAGTTATACAACCGAGCAGTACTTC	CATSSYTTEQYF
once	TRBV12-5	TRBJ2-7	TRBD1	TGTGCTAGTGGCCTGGGGAAGACAGGGGACGAGCAGTACTTC	CASGLGKTGDEQYF
-	TRBV4-1	TRBJ1-2	-	TGCGCCAGCAGCCATACAGATGGACATCGCGGCTACACCTTC	CASSHTDGHRGYTF
few	TRBV29-1	TRBJ2-7	-	TGCAGCGTATTACCGAACTCCTACGAGCAGTACTTC	CSVLPNSYEQYF
few	TRBV9	TRBJ2-7	-	TGTGCCAGCAGCCCCTGGGGTTCCTACGAGCAGTACTTC	CASSPWGSYEQYF
-	TRBV10-3	TRBJ2-7	TRBD2	TGTGCCATCAGCATATCTAGCGGGAGTGACTCCTACGAGCAGTACTTC	CAISISSGSDSYEQYF
-	TRBV4-1	TRBJ2-1	TRBD2	TGCGCCAGCAGCCAAGATTTTTCCCCCCTAGCGGGGATCTACAATGAGCAGTTCTTC	CASSQDFSPLAGIYNEQFF